The 25 T cell receptor beta chains presented below share a single source sample, sequenced in a study of cytomegalovirus exposure and HLA in healthy donors. The PCR made use of 60 Vbeta and 13 Jbeta primers. Only in-frame clones appear in the TCRdb table, and some are missing; sequencing was by immunoSEQ multiplex PCR. The sample includes 200,000 or so clones, about 72% of them seen just once. The source material was PBMCs. The source of these receptors is a male donor in good health and CMV-seronegative.

In its sample, this clone was seen a few times. V usage is TRBV19 and J usage is TRBJ1-5; no definite D call. Germline V gives CDR1 LNHDA, CDR2 SQIVND (reference sequence). V lost 11 bases to trimming and J lost 4 bases, with 12 bases between them. The CDR3 runs 12 residues. In nucleotides, the CDR3 is TGTGCCGGGAGGCGAGGAAATCAGCCCCAGCATTTT. Translation gives CAGRRGNQPQHF.

Remarks on this clone: This specimen includes other DNA sequences encoding the same CDR3. The J gene is TRBJ1-1, the V gene TRBV6-5, with 8 bases that match TRBD1. The trim removed 5 bases at V and 6 bases at J, leaving 5 bases unmatched. The germline gives CDR1 MNHEY, CDR2 SVGAGI. CDR3 size: 13 residues. CDR3 in DNA: TGTGCCAGCAGTACCAGGGGGCCCTCTGAAGCTTTCTTT. This encodes CASSTRGPSEAFF.

In regard to this clone: An end of the junction does not agree with germline; a read error may underlie this. This same CDR3 is encoded by further DNA sequences in the sample. The V gene is TRBV5-4, the J gene TRBJ2-2; the D gene is possibly TRBD1 (5 bases). In germline, CDR1 is SGHNT, CDR2 YYREEE (reference sequence). The CDR3 sequence is 14 residues long. The CDR3 bases are TGTGCTAGCAGCTTGGGGCGAGACTCCGGGGAGCTGTTTTTT. Translation: CASSLGRDSGELFF.

The V call is TRBV28, the J call TRBJ2-3; D may be TRBD2 (6 bases). This CDR3 spans 13 amino acids. Trimming shortened V by 3 bases and J by 7 bases, and 11 bases separated the two germline ends. Germline V gene data show CDR1 as MDHEN and CDR2 as SYDVKM. CDR3 in amino acids: CASSLEGVNTQYF. The CDR3 nucleotides are TGTGCCAGCAGTTTGGAGGGAGTAAATACGCAGTATTTT.

This chain uses TRBV27 with TRBJ2-5; D possibly corresponds to TRBD2 (5 bases). V was trimmed by 6 bases and J by 1 base, leaving 15 bases between them. This CDR3 region has 15 residues. The germline V gene encodes CDR1 MNHEY and CDR2 SMNVEV (reference sequence). CDR3 sequence (DNA): TGTGCCAGCAGGGTGATAGCGAGATCCCAAGAGACCCAGTACTTC. It is translated as CASRVIARSQETQYF.

The V call is TRBV9, the J call TRBJ2-1; 9 positions agree with TRBD2. CDR3 size: 16 residues. V was pared by 0 bases and J by 3 bases, with 4 bases of the junction left unmatched. The germline gives CDR1 SGDLS, CDR2 YYNGEE. The CDR3 loop reads CASSVALSGGYNEQFF. CDR3 coding DNA: TGTGCCAGCAGCGTAGCACTTAGCGGGGGCTACAATGAGCAGTTCTTC.

This clone was detected once. The CDR3 loop is CASSFTGGHPYNEQFF. Here the CDR3 DNA reads TGTGCCAGCAGTTTTACGGGGGGGCACCCTTACAATGAGCAGTTCTTC. The chain joins TRBV28 to TRBJ2-1, with 8 positions matching TRBD2. The length of the CDR3 is 16 residues. Per germline, CDR1 MDHEN and CDR2 SYDVKM. The ends lost 3 bases at V and 4 bases at J; junction bases unmatched: 8.

V gene TRBV4-2 combines with J gene TRBJ2-7; 12 nucleotides align to TRBD2. CDR3 length: 15 residues. Germline V gene sequence: CDR1 LGHNA, CDR2 YNFKEQ. V trimming: 1 base; J trimming: 7 bases; junction bases outside the gene matches: 5. CDR3 sequence: CASSQGTSGTGEQYF. CDR3 nucleotides: TGTGCCAGCAGCCAAGGGACTAGCGGGACCGGAGAGCAGTACTTC.

The rearrangement links TRBV5-4 to TRBJ1-2; 7 nucleotides line up with TRBD1. Germline CDR1 reads SGHNT; CDR2 reads YYREEE (reference sequence). Trimming cost V 0 bases and J 4 bases; bases outside gene matches: 6. This CDR3 spans 15 amino acids. In DNA, the CDR3 is TGTGCCAGCAGCTTGGGGCAGGGGGTAGCCTATGGCTACACCTTC. This codes for CASSLGQGVAYGYTF.

The rearrangement links TRBV2 to TRBJ1-1; a possible D gene is TRBD1 (5 bases). Germline assignment: CDR1 SNHLY and CDR2 FYNNEI. V lost 7 bases to trimming and J lost 11 bases, with 20 bases between them. This CDR3 is 13 amino acids long. CDR3 DNA: TGTGCCAGCACCGAACGGGACTTTTGGTACGCTTTCTTT. Translating gives CASTERDFWYAFF.

The chain is built from TRBV11-2 and TRBJ2-5, with D perhaps TRBD1 (5 bases). Germline assignment: CDR1 SGHAT and CDR2 FQNNGV. CDR3 length equals 15 residues. Trimming took off 1 base at V and 5 bases at J, with 14 bases between the two ends. The CDR3 coding sequence is TGTGCCAGCAGCTTAGGGGGTCTCTCAGGGGAGACCCAGTACTTC. Protein: CASSLGGLSGETQYF.

This chain's CDR3 is CASKGLGGASTSYEQYF. The CDR3 coding sequence is TGCGCCAGCAAGGGTTTGGGAGGGGCTTCAACCTCCTACGAGCAGTACTTC. The chain combines TRBV10-2 with TRBJ2-7; TRBD2 matches 7 bases. Germline V gene lookup returns CDR1 WSHSY and CDR2 SAAADI. V lost 7 bases, J lost 0 bases, and 15 bases stayed unmatched. The CDR3 runs to 17 residues.

The chain carries TRBV25-1 and TRBJ1-2; 9 bases map to TRBD1. In germline, CDR1 is MGHDK, CDR2 SYGVNS. The CDR3 has 15 amino acids. J was trimmed by 6 bases and V by 3 bases; bases with no gene match: 8. CDR3 sequence reads: CASSDSRTGDNGYTF. The CDR3 DNA reads TGTGCCAGCAGTGATTCGCGGACAGGGGACAATGGCTACACCTTC.

The chain recombines TRBV14 with TRBJ2-7, with a possible D match to TRBD2 (5 bases). The CDR3 sequence is 15 residues long. Germline V CDR1 and CDR2: SGHDN, FVKESK. V was trimmed by 3 bases and J by 0 bases, leaving 12 bases between them. CDR3: CASSQGGGGSYEQYF. The CDR3 nucleotides are TGTGCCAGCAGCCAGGGCGGAGGAGGCTCCTACGAGCAGTACTTC.

The J gene is TRBJ1-2, the V gene TRBV4-2, with 8 bases aligning to TRBD1. The CDR3 spans 14 residues. Per the germline V gene, CDR1 is LGHNA and CDR2 is YNFKEQ. V trimming: 3 bases; J trimming: 8 bases; junction bases outside the gene matches: 8. The CDR3 here is CASSQTGAPEGYTF. DNA of the CDR3: TGTGCCAGCAGCCAGACAGGGGCCCCAGAGGGCTACACCTTC.

The rearrangement joins TRBV7-2 to TRBJ2-7, with TRBD2 matching 10 bases. Germline CDR1 reads SGHTA; CDR2 reads FQGNSA. This CDR3 spans 14 amino acids. After removal of 5 bases from V and 4 bases from J, the junction contained 5 bases not matched to a gene. The CDR3 coding sequence is TGTGCCAGCAGCCGGAAGCGGGAGGGATACGAGCAGTACTTC. This sequence encodes CASSRKREGYEQYF.

This clone came up once. The chain employs TRBV28 and TRBJ2-7; no clear D. This CDR3 has 13 residues. V shed 5 bases and J shed 6 bases, with 14 bases lying between them. Per the germline V gene, CDR1 is MDHEN and CDR2 is SYDVKM. The CDR3, as DNA: TGTGCCAGCAGTGCCGACACTCCTGGCGAGCAGTACTTC. It translates to CASSADTPGEQYF.

This clone was found a few times. The V and J genes are TRBV7-2 and TRBJ1-4; 8 nucleotides match TRBD1. Germline V gene lookup returns CDR1 SGHTA and CDR2 FQGNSA. CDR3 length: 14 residues. Germline trimming cut 4 bases from V and 7 bases from J; bases unmatched to any gene: 5. The DNA for the CDR3 is TGTGCCAGCAGCTCGACAGGGGTGTTTGAAAAACTGTTTTTT. Its protein is CASSSTGVFEKLFF. Supplemented by reference TRBV7-2 and TRBJ1-4, the full variable domain reads GAGVSQSPSNKVTEKGKDVELRCDPISGHTALYWYRQSLGQGLEFLIYFQGNSAPDKSGLPSDRFSAERTGGSVSTLTIQRTQQEDSAVYLCASSSTGVFEKLFFGSGTQLSVL.

The gene calls are TRBV7-6 and TRBJ1-3, with a tentative D call TRBD1 (5 bases). The germline CDR1 and CDR2 sequences are SGHVS and FNYEAQ. V gave up 4 bases and J gave up 0 bases, with 13 bases separating them. CDR3 length: 16 amino acids. The CDR3: CASSSAPGGSGNTIYF. In nucleotides, the CDR3 is TGTGCCAGCAGCTCGGCACCGGGGGGCTCTGGAAACACCATATATTTT.

This clone was found a few times. V usage is TRBV15 and J usage is TRBJ1-5; 9 bases agree with TRBD1. This CDR3 contains 15 residues. J lost 4 bases, V lost 5 bases, and 6 bases had no gene match. Germline assignment: CDR1 LNHNV and CDR2 YYDKDF (reference sequence). CDR3 region: CATSPGQGWNQPQHF. The CDR3 nucleotides read TGTGCCACCAGCCCGGGACAGGGATGGAATCAGCCCCAGCATTTT. The variable domain in full, completed from reference TRBV15 and TRBJ1-5, reads DAMVIQNPRYQVTQFGKPVTLSCSQTLNHNVMYWYQQKSSQAPKLLFHYYDKDFNNEADTPDNFQSRRPNTSFCFLDIRSPGLGDTAMYLCATSPGQGWNQPQHFGDGTRLSIL.

V usage is TRBV6-4 and J usage is TRBJ2-1; weak D call: TRBD1 (6 bases). Trimming shortened V by 0 bases and J by 7 bases, and 10 bases separated the two germline ends. Germline CDR1 and CDR2: MRHNA and SNTAGT. This CDR3 is built from 14 residues. CDR3 in amino acids: CASSDSGALNEQFF. Written as DNA, the CDR3 is TGTGCCAGCAGTGACTCGGGGGCACTAAATGAGCAGTTCTTC.

CDR3 coding DNA: TGTGCCTGGAGTTCGGGGATACCTCAGCCCCAGCATTTT. Its protein is CAWSSGIPQPQHF. This chain links TRBV30 with TRBJ1-5; D is unclear. V was shortened by 2 bases and J by 6 bases, with 11 bases between the two germline ends. From germline, CDR1 is GTSNPN and CDR2 SVGIG (reference sequence). The CDR3 covers 13 residues.

V gene TRBV27 combines with J gene TRBJ2-3; 7 positions agree with TRBD2. The CDR3 sequence is 17 residues long. J was trimmed by 0 bases and V by 6 bases; bases with no gene match: 12. CDR1 is MNHEY, CDR2 SMNVEV, per germline (reference sequence). CDR3: CASSMTRLATSTDTQYF. Written as DNA, the CDR3 is TGTGCCAGCAGCATGACAAGACTAGCAACGAGCACAGATACGCAGTATTTT.

This chain uses TRBV14 with TRBJ1-3; D gene ambiguous. The V end was cut by 1 base, the J end by 6 bases, with 4 bases between. CDR3 length: 12 residues. Germline-derived CDR1 and CDR2 are SGHDN and FVKESK. CDR3 sequence (DNA): TGTGCCAGCAGCCAAGTCCAAAACACCATATATTTT. This sequence encodes CASSQVQNTIYF.

The V and J genes are TRBV5-8 and TRBJ2-7; D not certain. Germline V gene sequence: CDR1 SGHTS, CDR2 YDEGEE. The CDR3 contains 12 residues. V was shortened by 4 bases and J by 4 bases, with 9 bases between the two germline ends. CDR3: CASSLLRYEQYF. The CDR3 DNA follows: TGTGCCAGCAGCCTTCTCCGGTACGAGCAGTACTTC.